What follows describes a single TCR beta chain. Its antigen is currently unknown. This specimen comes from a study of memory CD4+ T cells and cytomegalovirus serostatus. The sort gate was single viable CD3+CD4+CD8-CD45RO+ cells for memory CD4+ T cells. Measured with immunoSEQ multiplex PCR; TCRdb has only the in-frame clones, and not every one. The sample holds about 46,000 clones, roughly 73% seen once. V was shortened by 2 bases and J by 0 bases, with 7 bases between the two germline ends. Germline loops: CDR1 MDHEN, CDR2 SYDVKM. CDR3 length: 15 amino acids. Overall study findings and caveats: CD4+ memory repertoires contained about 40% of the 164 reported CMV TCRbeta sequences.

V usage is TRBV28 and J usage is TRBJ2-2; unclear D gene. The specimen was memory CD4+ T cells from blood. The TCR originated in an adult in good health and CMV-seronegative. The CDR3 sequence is CASSLTGPNTGELFF. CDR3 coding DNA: TGTGCCAGCAGTTTAACTGGCCCGAACACCGGGGAGCTGTTTTTT.